This TCR beta chain was captured in a study of blood T cell repertoires in COVID-19. The wider study: Some COVID-19 samples were acute and others convalescent; all came from the United States, Italy and Spain. From T cells, B-cell-depleted T cells, or PBMCs came the material, which was cDNA or gDNA.

Per the study methods: Amplification of reference gene primers provided the estimated nucleated cell counts. Profiled with immunoSEQ multiplex PCR; TCRdb holds only in-frame clones, not every one. The V and J calls and clone size were taken over from that table, and D and trimming were inferred from the DNA. In the table there are around 56,000 clones, about 93% of which are singletons. This CDR3 comprises 15 residues. Germline lookup yields CDR1 MGHDK and CDR2 SYGVNS. The ends were cut back, 6 bases at V and 0 bases at J, with 14 bases in the middle. The receptor was derived from a man older than 75 with acute or convalescent COVID-19. Sequencing input: peripheral blood. The chain joins TRBV25-1 to TRBJ1-1; TRBD1 is a possible D gene (6 bases). The CDR3 sequence is CASRKGRGVNTEAFF. Here the CDR3 DNA reads TGTGCCAGCAGAAAGGGGAGGGGGGTGAACACTGAAGCTTTCTTT.